One T cell receptor beta chain is described in this entry. What it binds is unknown. The data derive from a study of monozygotic twins with cystic fibrosis. Regarding the study as a whole: J usage was most co-twin-similar in 8 of 16 pairs, V in 13. Unrelated CF individuals shared fewer identical clonotypes than monozygotic CF twins.

Germline values: CDR1 LGHNA, CDR2 YSLEER. This CDR3 is 17 amino acids long. Trimming removed 0 bases at V and 6 bases at J, with 20 bases between. Libraries were prepared by immunoSEQ multiplex PCR; TCRdb keeps only in-frame clonotypes and omits some of them. This table holds more than 12,000 clones, about 98% found once. The sequencing sample was made of blood. This chain connects TRBV4-3 to TRBJ1-1; tentatively, D is TRBD1 (6 bases). This clonotype was obtained from a girl aged 2 to 10 with cystic fibrosis. The CDR3 here is CASSQDRDIPSGSEAFF. In nucleotides, the CDR3 is TGCGCCAGCAGCCAAGACCGGGACATTCCCTCGGGGTCTGAAGCTTTCTTT.